These 5 T cell receptor beta chains were sequenced from one sample in a study of a mutant IDH1 vaccine in newly diagnosed glioma (dated by TCRdb to the early 2020s). The antigens for these receptors are not known. According to the study, the label for this sample's time point signals: week 47, end of study. Every vaccine dose consisted of 300 ug of a 20-mer mutant IDH1 peptide in Montanide, administered subcutaneously together with topical imiquimod. Libraries came from the immunoSEQ multiplex PCR assay. TCRdb carries this immuneACCESS record with in-frame sequences only. Its versions omit some clonotypes, under half of them owing to an unresolved V gene in the studies checked, with the rest unexplained. The sample profile shows roughly 86,000 clones; approximately 80% of them were found once. The ten largest clones capture around 5.3% of the sample. The source material was PBMCs, sampled from a glioma patient whose treatment included an IDH1 peptide vaccine. Source of these receptors: a man in his forties with glioma.

The rearrangement uses TRBV4-1 and TRBJ2-1; 7 nucleotides agree with TRBD2. Losses at the gene ends were 0 bases for V and 5 bases for J; bases not matched to a gene: 4. Per the germline V gene, CDR1 is MGHRA and CDR2 is YSYEKL. The length of the CDR3 is 15 residues. Here the CDR3 reads CASSQDGLADNEQFF. In DNA, the CDR3 is TGCGCCAGCAGCCAAGACGGGCTAGCGGACAATGAGCAGTTCTTC.

This clone was detected a few times. The chain uses TRBV5-5 and TRBJ1-4, with TRBD1 matching over 7 bases. This CDR3 region has 15 residues. Germline CDR1 reads SGHKS; CDR2 reads YYEKEE (reference sequence). Trimming at V came to 3 bases and at J to 8 bases, leaving 10 bases not matched to a gene. CDR3 sequence: CASSSPTGSGEKLFF. The CDR3 DNA reads as TGTGCCAGCAGCTCACCGACAGGGTCAGGAGAAAAACTGTTTTTT. Based on the CDR3 plus reference TRBV5-5 and TRBJ1-4, the full variable domain is DAGVTQSPTHLIKTRGQQVTLRCSPISGHKSVSWYQQVLGQGPQFIFQYYEKEERGRGNFPDRFSARQFPNYSSELNVNALLLGDSALYLCASSSPTGSGEKLFFGSGTQLSVL.

This rearrangement joins TRBV7-2 to TRBJ2-1; the D is unclear. CDR3 length equals 11 residues. CDR1 is SGHTA and CDR2 is FQGNSA in the germline V gene. V lost 8 bases and J lost 10, with 12 bases in between. This CDR3 is CASSRVEEQFF. DNA for the CDR3: TGTGCCAGCTCTAGGGTGGAGGAGCAGTTCTTC. The full variable domain, its missing parts supplied by reference TRBV7-2 and TRBJ2-1, is GAGVSQSPSNKVTEKGKDVELRCDPISGHTALYWYRQSLGQGLEFLIYFQGNSAPDKSGLPSDRFSAERTGGSVSTLTIQRTQQEDSAVYLCASSRVEEQFFGPGTRLTVL.

The V call is TRBV6-5, the J call TRBJ2-7; TRBD2 aligns across 11 bases. The CDR3 loop spans 13 amino acids. The germline V gene has CDR1 MNHEY and CDR2 SVGAGI. V gave up 8 bases and J gave up 5 bases; unmatched junction bases: 5. The CDR3 region is CASQLAGVDEQYF. CDR3 in DNA: TGTGCCAGCCAACTAGCGGGAGTAGACGAGCAGTACTTC.

This clone was seen a few times. V is TRBV10-1 and J is TRBJ1-5; D not resolved. CDR3 length equals 13 residues. V lost 2 bases, J lost 7 bases, and 9 bases lay in between. Germline CDR1 reads WNHNN; CDR2 reads SYGVQD (reference sequence). The CDR3 spells CASSERTGQPQHF. DNA of the CDR3: TGCGCCAGCAGTGAGAGGACGGGGCAGCCCCAGCATTTT.